This passage covers 8 T cell receptor beta chains from one sample sequenced in a study of monozygotic twins with inflammatory bowel disease. For each CDR3 protein, TCRdb gives one entry from its re-call of the 5' RACE reads, without DNA. The table lists over 350,000 distinct CDR3 sequences. Material: blood. All receptors come from a human donor with ulcerative colitis or Crohn's disease, or a healthy co-twin of an affected twin (not recorded which).

The chain combines TRBV25-1 with TRBJ2-3; TCRdb gives TRBD1 as the D gene, but with no DNA this cannot be confirmed. The CDR3 length is 17 residues. CDR1 is MGHDK and CDR2 is SYGVNS in the germline V gene. CDR3 sequence: CASSPRRRASGQDTQYF.

The chain has TRBV25-1 and TRBJ2-7. The CDR3 contains 13 residues. Germline V gives CDR1 MGHDK, CDR2 SYGVNS. The CDR3 loop reads CASSDELSYEQYF.

This chain connects TRBV20-1 to TRBJ2-3; there is no DNA to check the TCRdb D call of TRBD2. The V gene's germline CDR1 is DFQATT and CDR2 SNEGSKA (reference sequence). This CDR3 has 18 amino acids. This CDR3 reads CSARAAKGTSGNTDTQYF.

The rearrangement joins TRBV28 to TRBJ2-2; the D call of TRBD1 rests on TCRdb alone, since no DNA is present to check it. Germline loops: CDR1 MDHEN, CDR2 SYDVKM. CDR3 size: 19 residues. The CDR3 here is CASSYRDRGLKGNTGELFF.

This rearrangement joins TRBV12-3 or TRBV12-4 to TRBJ1-1; the D gene TCRdb calls, TRBD1, cannot be checked with no DNA. The CDR3 contains 11 residues. CDR3 sequence: CASSLGYQGVF.

The gene calls are TRBV4-3 and TRBJ2-3; lacking DNA, the TRBD1 call made by TCRdb goes unchecked. CDR1 and CDR2 from the germline V gene are LGHNA and YSLEER. The CDR3 is made up of 16 amino acids. The CDR3 sequence is CASSQEGTLRTDTQYF.

This chain links TRBV5-6 with TRBJ2-1; lacking DNA, the TRBD1 call made by TCRdb goes unchecked. The germline CDR1 and CDR2 sequences are SGHDT and YYEEEE. This CDR3 is 14 amino acids long. CDR3 region: CASSPDRGWDEQFF.

The chain couples TRBV7-8 to TRBJ2-1. This CDR3 region has 11 residues. Germline-derived CDR1 and CDR2 are SGHVS and FQNEAQ. This chain's CDR3 is CASSLSDEQFF.